This T cell receptor (beta chain) is drawn from a study of T-cell reconstitution after alpha-beta-depleted transplantation in children. Study-wide findings and caveats: The high TCRbeta diversity at day 60 in some patients came from surviving recipient T cells and thymic progenitors. Reportedly, only several hundred clones from non-depleted graft cells drove alpha-beta T-cell counts at about two months. Among T cells one year after transplant, newly produced cells accounted for most counts and diversity.

The CDR3 length is 14 residues. Germline V gene sequence: CDR1 SQVTM, CDR2 ANQGSEA. V lost 7 bases, J lost 5 bases, and 17 bases lay in between. This clonotype was found many times. Its specificity is not known. Unique molecular identifiers were used in preparing the TCRbeta library. MiXCR, applied by TCRdb to the PCR reads, yields one record per CDR3 protein. The sample contains about 200,000 distinct CDR3 sequences, 6.3% of which appear only once. The TCR comes from a girl in the first two years of life with combined immunodeficiency, due to receive a stem cell transplant. V usage is TRBV29-1 and J usage is TRBJ2-2; weak D call: TRBD2 (7 bases). The sequencing used PBMCs, collected before TCRalphabeta/CD19-depleted stem cell transplant. CDR3 DNA: TGCAGCGCCGATGTTGGGGGGGCAACCGGGGAGCTGTTTTTT. This codes for CSADVGGATGELFF.